These T cell receptor beta chains were read from a single sample in a study of CD8 T cells in ankylosing spondylitis. TCRdb processed the 5' RACE reads anew with MiXCR; each CDR3 protein has one entry. The data contain 200,000 or so distinct CDR3 sequences, over 15% of them singletons. Sample: blood, either unsorted or a sorted T cell fraction (not recorded which). These receptor sequences come from a male donor between 5 and 35 years old with ankylosing spondylitis or in good health (not recorded which). The CDR3 runs from the conserved cysteine through the conserved F or W. A D gene is named only where the DNA matches it firmly. Clone size, where shown, is once, few, many, or a class for clones that have expanded.

>-|many|TRBV7-9|TRBJ2-1
CASSFTGEEQFF
TGTGCCAGCAGCTTCACAGGTGAGGAGCAGTTCTTC
>TRBD2|many|TRBV12-3/TRBV12-4|TRBJ2-5
CASSPSGEETQYF
TGTGCCAGCAGTCCAAGCGGGGAAGAGACCCAGTACTTC
>TRBD2|-|TRBV6-5|TRBJ2-5
CASSYSSGTSGSWKETQYF
TGTGCCAGCAGTTACTCATCCGGGACTAGCGGGAGTTGGAAAGAGACCCAGTACTTC
>TRBD1|-|TRBV3-1|TRBJ2-7
CASSLLGGRGEQYF
TGTGCCAGCAGCCTTTTAGGGGGCAGGGGCGAGCAGTACTTC
>-|many|TRBV10-3|TRBJ2-5
CAISEGQHQETQYF
TGTGCCATCAGTGAAGGGCAGCATCAAGAGACCCAGTACTTC
>TRBD2|many|TRBV27|TRBJ2-3
CASSSGLATGTDTQYF
TGTGCCAGCAGTTCCGGACTAGCGACTGGCACAGATACGCAGTATTTT
>-|-|TRBV20-1|TRBJ2-7
CSARVQPNYEQYF
TGCAGTGCTAGAGTCCAACCCAACTACGAGCAGTACTTC
>TRBD2|few|TRBV18|TRBJ2-1
CASSPREGQFF
TGTGCCAGCTCACCTCGGGAGGGACAGTTCTTC
>TRBD1|many|TRBV6-2/TRBV6-3|TRBJ1-2
CASSWRPGQEYYGYTF
TGTGCCAGCAGTTGGCGTCCGGGACAGGAGTACTATGGCTACACCTTC
>-|-|TRBV29-1|TRBJ2-1
CSAEGTQSSYNEQFF
TGCAGCGCTGAAGGCACCCAGAGCTCCTACAATGAGCAGTTCTTC
>TRBD1|many|TRBV7-3|TRBJ2-1
CASSFRGQGESYNEQFF
TGTGCCAGCAGCTTTCGGGGACAGGGAGAGTCCTACAATGAGCAGTTCTTC
>-|-|TRBV20-1|TRBJ2-5
CSASRGIQETQYF
TGCAGTGCTAGTCGGGGGATCCAAGAGACCCAGTACTTC
>-|-|TRBV29-1|TRBJ1-1
CSVGVEANTEAFF
TGCAGCGTTGGGGTCGAGGCGAACACTGAAGCTTTCTTT
>-|-|TRBV7-2|TRBJ2-7
CASNTGTLKSSRSLEQYF
TGTGCCAGCAATACCGGGACACTCAAAAGTTCAAGGTCTTTGGAGCAGTACTTC
>-|many|TRBV20-1|TRBJ2-1
CSATRPLASTQFF
TGCAGTGCTACTAGGCCCCTAGCATCTACCCAGTTCTTC
>TRBD1|-|TRBV20-1|TRBJ2-1
CSVLPGQGNYNEQFF
TGCAGTGTCCTCCCGGGACAGGGAAACTACAATGAGCAGTTCTTC
>-|many|TRBV7-2|TRBJ2-3
CASSLGLADTQYF
TGTGCCAGCAGCTTAGGCTTGGCAGATACGCAGTATTTT
>-|-|TRBV28|TRBJ2-7
CASSLFKWGGNSYEQYF
TGTGCCAGCAGTTTATTTAAATGGGGCGGGAACTCCTACGAGCAGTACTTC
>TRBD2|many|TRBV10-3|TRBJ2-3
CAISGSGRGTDTQYF
TGTGCCATCAGCGGGAGCGGGAGAGGTACAGATACGCAGTATTTT
>-|many|TRBV29-1|TRBJ2-7
CSVEDDRSSYEQYF
TGCAGCGTTGAAGACGACAGGAGCTCCTACGAGCAGTACTTC
>-|many|TRBV29-1|TRBJ2-5
CSVVPKGERGGNQETQYF
TGCAGCGTTGTGCCGAAAGGGGAAAGGGGGGGAAACCAAGAGACCCAGTACTTC
>-|many|TRBV29-1|TRBJ2-7
CSVGQKTYEQYF
TGCAGCGTTGGACAGAAAACCTACGAGCAGTACTTC
>-|many|TRBV7-2|TRBJ2-3
CASSLAGGADTQYF
TGTGCCAGCAGCTTAGCTGGCGGCGCAGATACGCAGTATTTT
>TRBD2|many|TRBV7-2|TRBJ2-7
CASSPRVGGTYEQYF
TGTGCCAGCAGCCCGAGGGTGGGAGGGACCTACGAGCAGTACTTC
>-|many|TRBV28|TRBJ2-2
CASSYMTAGAGELFF
TGTGCCAGCAGTTATATGACAGCCGGAGCCGGGGAGCTGTTTTTT
>-|-|TRBV20-1|TRBJ2-1
CSASLGNEQFF
TGCAGTGCTAGTCTCGGGAATGAGCAGTTCTTC
>TRBD1|many|TRBV20-1|TRBJ2-3
CSAFQPGQGDDTQYF
TGCAGTGCCTTCCAACCGGGACAGGGAGATGATACGCAGTATTTT
>-|many|TRBV6-5|TRBJ1-1
CASSYSTRSEAFF
TGTGCCAGCAGTTACTCGACCCGGTCTGAAGCTTTCTTT
>-|many|TRBV12-3/TRBV12-4|TRBJ1-1
CASSFASGRANTEAFF
TGTGCCAGCAGTTTTGCCTCCGGCAGGGCGAACACTGAAGCTTTCTTT
>-|many|TRBV20-1|TRBJ2-1
CSASSGRAYNEQFF
TGCAGTGCTAGCAGCGGGCGAGCTTACAATGAGCAGTTCTTC
>-|many|TRBV11-2|TRBJ2-3
CASSSSLLTDTQYF
TGTGCCAGCAGCTCGTCACTCTTAACAGATACGCAGTATTTT
>TRBD2|many|TRBV12-3/TRBV12-4|TRBJ2-5
CASSFMGLAGMETQYF
TGTGCCAGCAGCTTCATGGGACTAGCGGGAATGGAGACCCAGTACTTC
>TRBD2|many|TRBV6-5|TRBJ2-1
CASKLAGGPGGDEQFF
TGTGCCAGCAAACTAGCGGGAGGGCCGGGTGGGGATGAGCAGTTCTTC
>-|many|TRBV12-3/TRBV12-4|TRBJ1-1
CASSLRWGRTEAFF
TGTGCCAGCAGTTTAAGGTGGGGTCGGACTGAAGCTTTCTTT
>-|many|TRBV20-1|TRBJ2-1
CSATTSGWGYEQFF
TGCAGTGCTACGACATCGGGGTGGGGGTATGAGCAGTTCTTC
>-|-|TRBV6-6|TRBJ2-7
CASRAAADSPYEQYF
TGTGCCAGCAGGGCGGCCGCGGACAGCCCTTACGAGCAGTACTTC
>-|-|TRBV4-1|TRBJ2-7
CASSQGPGKDSYEQYF
TGCGCCAGCAGCCAAGGACCGGGAAAGGATAGCTACGAGCAGTACTTC
>-|many|TRBV5-1|TRBJ2-5
CASSLEVPETQYF
TGCGCCAGCAGCTTGGAGGTTCCCGAGACCCAGTACTTC
>-|many|TRBV7-2|TRBJ2-7
CASSRRGTGQKRGSYEQYF
TGTGCCAGCAGTCGGAGGGGGACTGGGCAAAAGCGAGGCTCCTACGAGCAGTACTTC
>TRBD2|-|TRBV7-2|TRBJ2-7
CASSLAGQLAGGHYEQYF
TGTGCCAGCAGCTTAGCCGGTCAACTAGCGGGAGGGCACTACGAGCAGTACTTC
>TRBD2|many|TRBV6-6|TRBJ2-5
CASSYSGGGETQYF
TGTGCCAGCAGTTACTCGGGGGGAGGGGAGACCCAGTACTTC
>TRBD1|many|TRBV5-1|TRBJ2-7
CASSGDRDHEQYF
TGCGCCAGCAGCGGAGACAGGGACCACGAGCAGTACTTC
>-|many|TRBV6-5|TRBJ1-6
CASSPDFGNSPLHF
TGTGCCAGCAGTCCCGACTTCGGGAATTCACCCCTCCACTTT
>-|many|TRBV2|TRBJ1-2
CASSEAGDGGYTF
TGTGCCAGCAGTGAGGCAGGGGACGGAGGCTACACCTTC
>TRBD2|many|TRBV10-3|TRBJ2-2
CAISMGLATGELFF
TGTGCCATCAGCATGGGACTAGCCACCGGGGAGCTGTTTTTT
>TRBD2|many|TRBV20-1|TRBJ2-2
CSARQSGRRFGELFF
TGCAGTGCTAGACAAAGCGGGAGACGTTTCGGGGAGCTGTTTTTT
>-|many|TRBV5-1|TRBJ2-7
CASSIGGGGEQYF
TGCGCCAGCAGCATCGGGGGAGGGGGCGAGCAGTACTTC
>TRBD1|many|TRBV9|TRBJ1-5
CASSGGQGLNQPQHF
TGTGCCAGCAGCGGGGGACAGGGGCTCAATCAGCCCCAGCATTTT
>TRBD1|-|TRBV10-3|TRBJ2-3
CAIRDREDTQYF
TGTGCCATCAGAGACAGGGAGGATACGCAGTATTTT
>TRBD1|many|TRBV7-9|TRBJ2-7
CASSLGQGVYEQYF
TGTGCCAGCAGCTTAGGACAGGGGGTGTACGAGCAGTACTTC
>-|-|TRBV4-1|TRBJ2-3
CASSQLQGTTDTQYF
TGCGCCAGCAGCCAACTACAGGGAACGACAGATACGCAGTATTTT
>-|-|TRBV18|TRBJ1-1
CASSPQGTEAFF
TGTGCCAGCTCACCACAGGGGACTGAAGCTTTCTTT
>TRBD1|many|TRBV15|TRBJ2-3
CATSRPTGSGGTQYF
TGTGCCACCAGCAGACCGACAGGGTCCGGTGGTACGCAGTATTTT